Reported below is one T cell receptor beta chain. Its antigen is unidentified. V gave up 8 bases and J gave up 0 bases, with 26 bases separating them. Germline assignment: CDR1 MDHEN and CDR2 SYDVKM. The CDR3 length is 20 residues. This record belongs to a study of cytomegalovirus exposure and HLA in healthy donors. Study-wide findings and caveats: Association of a missense DCLRE1C variant with TCR beta V- and J-gene trimming was reported in a later analysis.

PCR used 60 Vbeta primers and 13 Jbeta primers. Assay: immunoSEQ multiplex PCR; the TCRdb copy retains only in-frame clones and omits some. The sample records over 100,000 clones, more than 65% being singletons. The sequence derives from a male donor in good health and CMV-seropositive. Sequencing was performed on PBMCs. V usage is TRBV28 and J usage is TRBJ1-6, with D possibly being TRBD1 (5 bases). The chain's CDR3 is CASALGTRVGWGSYNSPLHF. CDR3 coding DNA: TGTGCCAGCGCCCTCGGGACTCGGGTAGGATGGGGCTCCTATAATTCACCCCTCCACTTT.